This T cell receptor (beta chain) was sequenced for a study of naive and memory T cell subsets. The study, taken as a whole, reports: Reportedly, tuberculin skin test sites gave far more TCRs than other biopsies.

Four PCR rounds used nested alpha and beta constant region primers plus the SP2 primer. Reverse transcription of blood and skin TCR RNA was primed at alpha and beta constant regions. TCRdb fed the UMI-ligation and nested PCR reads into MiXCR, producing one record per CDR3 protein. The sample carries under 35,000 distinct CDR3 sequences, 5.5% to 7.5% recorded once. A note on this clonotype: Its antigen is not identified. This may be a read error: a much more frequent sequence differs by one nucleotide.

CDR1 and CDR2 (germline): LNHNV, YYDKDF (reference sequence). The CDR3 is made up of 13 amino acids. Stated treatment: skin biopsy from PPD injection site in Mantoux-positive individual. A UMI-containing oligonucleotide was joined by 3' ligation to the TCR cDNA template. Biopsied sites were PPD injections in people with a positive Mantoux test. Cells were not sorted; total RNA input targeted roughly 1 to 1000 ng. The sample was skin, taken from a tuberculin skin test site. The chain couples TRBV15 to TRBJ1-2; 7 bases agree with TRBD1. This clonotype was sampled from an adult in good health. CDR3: CATSRGQGHGYNF. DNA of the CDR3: TGTGCCACCAGCAGAGGACAGGGACATGGCTACAACTTC.